The source of this T cell receptor beta chain is a study of blood T cells in healthy people across ages. About the study: Per two T cells, template switching captured roughly one barcoded beta molecule.

Study outcomes and limitations: Estimates based on one million T cells were treated as lower bounds.

Primers used in a second PCR of about 6 to 11 cycles were a sample-barcoded 5' primer and a J-beta primer mix. MiXCR was run by TCRdb on the 5' RACE reads, yielding one entry per CDR3 protein. This sample yields 600,000 to 800,000 distinct CDR3 sequences, of which 52% are seen a single time; less than 15% belongs to the top ten. This clonotype was counted at least ten times. Its cognate antigen is unknown. The V gene end was trimmed by 9 bases and the J gene end by 4 bases; junction bases not matched to a gene: 0. This CDR3 is 12 amino acids long. Germline CDR1 SNHLY, CDR2 FYNNEI. The TCR comes from a woman aged 80 or over in good health. The chain employs TRBV2 and TRBJ2-1; 10 bases match TRBD1. Sequenced: blood. The CDR3 is CARDRGYNEQFF. The CDR3 DNA reads as TGTGCCAGGGACAGGGGGTACAATGAGCAGTTCTTC.